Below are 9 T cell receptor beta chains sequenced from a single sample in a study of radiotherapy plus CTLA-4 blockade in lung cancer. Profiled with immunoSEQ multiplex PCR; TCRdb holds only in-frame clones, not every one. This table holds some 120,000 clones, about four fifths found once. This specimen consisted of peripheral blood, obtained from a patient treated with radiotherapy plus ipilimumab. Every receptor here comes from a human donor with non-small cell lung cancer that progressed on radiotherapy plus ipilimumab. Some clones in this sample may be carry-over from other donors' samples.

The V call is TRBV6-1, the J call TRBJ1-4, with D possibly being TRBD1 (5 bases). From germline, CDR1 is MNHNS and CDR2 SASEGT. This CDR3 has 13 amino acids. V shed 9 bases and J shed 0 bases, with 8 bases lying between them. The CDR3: CASTTATNEKLFF. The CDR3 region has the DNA TGTGCCAGTACGACAGCAACTAATGAAAAACTGTTTTTT.

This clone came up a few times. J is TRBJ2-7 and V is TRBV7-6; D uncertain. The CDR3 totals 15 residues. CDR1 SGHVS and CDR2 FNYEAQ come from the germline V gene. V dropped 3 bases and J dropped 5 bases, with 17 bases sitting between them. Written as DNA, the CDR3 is TGTGCCAGCAGCTTGGTAGGCGGTCCGTCCGACGAGCAGTACTTC. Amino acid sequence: CASSLVGGPSDEQYF.

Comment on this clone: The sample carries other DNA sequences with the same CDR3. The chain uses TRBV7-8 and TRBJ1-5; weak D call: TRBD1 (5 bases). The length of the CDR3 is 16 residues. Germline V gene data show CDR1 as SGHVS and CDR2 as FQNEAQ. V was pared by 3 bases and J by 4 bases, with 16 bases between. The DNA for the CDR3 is TGTGCCAGCAGCTTGTCGGCCTCGGGGGGGAATCAGCCCCAGCATTTT. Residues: CASSLSASGGNQPQHF.

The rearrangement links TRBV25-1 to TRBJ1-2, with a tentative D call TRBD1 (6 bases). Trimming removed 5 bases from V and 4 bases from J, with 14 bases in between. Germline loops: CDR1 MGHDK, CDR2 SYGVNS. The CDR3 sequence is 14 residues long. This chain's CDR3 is CASSHTGIAYGYTF. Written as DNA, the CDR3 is TGTGCCAGCAGTCATACAGGGATCGCCTATGGCTACACCTTC.

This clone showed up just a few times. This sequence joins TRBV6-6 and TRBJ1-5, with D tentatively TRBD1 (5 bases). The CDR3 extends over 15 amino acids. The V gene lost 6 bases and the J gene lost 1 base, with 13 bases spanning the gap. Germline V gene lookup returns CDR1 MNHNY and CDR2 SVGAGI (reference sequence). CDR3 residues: CASRPPGFSNQPQHF. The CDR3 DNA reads TGTGCCAGCAGACCCCCAGGGTTCAGCAATCAGCCCCAGCATTTT.

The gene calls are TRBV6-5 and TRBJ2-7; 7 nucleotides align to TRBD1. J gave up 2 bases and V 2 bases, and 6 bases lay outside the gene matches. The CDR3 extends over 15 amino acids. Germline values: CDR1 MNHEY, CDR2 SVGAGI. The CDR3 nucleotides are TGTGCCAGCAGTTACGGTTGGGACAGAACCTACGAGCAGTACTTC. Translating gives CASSYGWDRTYEQYF.

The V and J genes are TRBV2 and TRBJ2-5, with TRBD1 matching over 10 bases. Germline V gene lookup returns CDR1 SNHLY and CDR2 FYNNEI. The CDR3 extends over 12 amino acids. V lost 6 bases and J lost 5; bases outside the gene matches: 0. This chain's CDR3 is CASRDRGETQYF. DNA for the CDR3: TGTGCCAGCAGGGACAGGGGGGAGACCCAGTACTTC.

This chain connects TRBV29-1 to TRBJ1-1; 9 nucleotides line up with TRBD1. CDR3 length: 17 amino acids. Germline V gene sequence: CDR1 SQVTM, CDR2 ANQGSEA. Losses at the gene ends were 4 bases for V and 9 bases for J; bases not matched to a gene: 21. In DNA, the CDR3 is TGCAGCGTTGTTCTCACCGGGACAGGGACCTTAGGAGTAAAAGCTTTCTTT. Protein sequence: CSVVLTGTGTLGVKAFF.

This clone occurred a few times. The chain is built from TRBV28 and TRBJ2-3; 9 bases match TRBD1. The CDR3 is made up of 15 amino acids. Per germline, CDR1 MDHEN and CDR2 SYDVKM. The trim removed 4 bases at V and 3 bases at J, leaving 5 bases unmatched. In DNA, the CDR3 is TGTGCCAGCAGTTATGGGACAGGGATTACAGATACGCAGTATTTT. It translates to CASSYGTGITDTQYF.